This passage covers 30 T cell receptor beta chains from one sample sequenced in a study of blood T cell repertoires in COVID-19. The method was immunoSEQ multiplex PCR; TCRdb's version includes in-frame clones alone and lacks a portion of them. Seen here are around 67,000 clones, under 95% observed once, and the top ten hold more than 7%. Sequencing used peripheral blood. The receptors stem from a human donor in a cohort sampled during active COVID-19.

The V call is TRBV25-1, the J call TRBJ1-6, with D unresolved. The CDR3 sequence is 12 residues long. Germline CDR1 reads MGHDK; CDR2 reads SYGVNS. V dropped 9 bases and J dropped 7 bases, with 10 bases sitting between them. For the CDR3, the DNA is TGTGCCAGTACCCCCGGGAATTCACCCCTCCACTTT. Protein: CASTPGNSPLHF.

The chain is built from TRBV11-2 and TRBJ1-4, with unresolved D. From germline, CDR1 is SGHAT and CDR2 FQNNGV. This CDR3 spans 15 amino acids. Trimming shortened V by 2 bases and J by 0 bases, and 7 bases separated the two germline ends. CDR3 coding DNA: TGTGCCAGCAGCTTAAGAGCTCCAACTAATGAAAAACTGTTTTTT. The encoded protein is CASSLRAPTNEKLFF.

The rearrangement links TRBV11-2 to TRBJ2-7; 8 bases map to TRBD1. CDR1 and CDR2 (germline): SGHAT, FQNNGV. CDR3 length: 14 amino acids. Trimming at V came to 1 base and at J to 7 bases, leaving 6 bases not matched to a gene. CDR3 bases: TGTGCCAGCAGCTTAGGTCAGGGGGCGCGGGAGCAGTACTTC. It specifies CASSLGQGAREQYF.

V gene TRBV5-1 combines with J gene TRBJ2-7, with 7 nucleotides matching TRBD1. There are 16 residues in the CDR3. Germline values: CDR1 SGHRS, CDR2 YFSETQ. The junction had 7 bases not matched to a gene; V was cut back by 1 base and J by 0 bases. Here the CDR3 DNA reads TGCGCCAGCAGCTTGAGGGCAGGGGGTTTCTCCTACGAGCAGTACTTC. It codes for CASSLRAGGFSYEQYF.

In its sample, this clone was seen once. For the CDR3, the DNA is TGCAGCGTTGAGCAGGACACCGGGGAGCTGTTTTTT. It specifies CSVEQDTGELFF. This chain links TRBV29-1 with TRBJ2-2; D gene uncertain. The CDR3 totals 12 residues. Trimming removed 3 bases from V and 3 bases from J, with 5 bases in between. CDR1 is SQVTM, CDR2 ANQGSEA, per germline.

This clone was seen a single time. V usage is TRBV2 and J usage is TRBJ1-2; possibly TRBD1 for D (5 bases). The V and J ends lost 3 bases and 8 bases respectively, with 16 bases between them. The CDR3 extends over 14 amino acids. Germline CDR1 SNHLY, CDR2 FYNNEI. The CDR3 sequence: CASSDSFRAGGYTF. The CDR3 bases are TGTGCCAGCAGTGACAGTTTCAGGGCTGGAGGCTACACCTTC. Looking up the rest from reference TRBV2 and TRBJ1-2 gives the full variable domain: EPEVTQTPSHQVTQMGQEVILRCVPISNHLYFYWYRQILGQKVEFLVSFYNNEISEKSEIFDDQFSVERPDGSNFTLKIRSTKLEDSAMYFCASSDSFRAGGYTFGSGTRLTVV.

The CDR3 DNA reads TGTGCCAGCAGCTTATATCCGGGGACAGGGGGCAGGAACACCATATATTTT. Translated, it gives CASSLYPGTGGRNTIYF. The rearrangement joins TRBV7-2 to TRBJ1-3; 12 bases map to TRBD1. J was trimmed by 7 bases and V by 2 bases; bases with no gene match: 9. This CDR3 has 17 amino acids. Germline values: CDR1 SGHTA, CDR2 FQGNSA.

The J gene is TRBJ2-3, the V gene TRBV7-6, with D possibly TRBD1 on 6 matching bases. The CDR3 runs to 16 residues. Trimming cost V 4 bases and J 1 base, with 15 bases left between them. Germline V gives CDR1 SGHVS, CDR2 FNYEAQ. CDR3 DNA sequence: TGTGCCAGCAGCTCCACAGGGTATGGTCGCACAGATACGCAGTATTTT. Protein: CASSSTGYGRTDTQYF.

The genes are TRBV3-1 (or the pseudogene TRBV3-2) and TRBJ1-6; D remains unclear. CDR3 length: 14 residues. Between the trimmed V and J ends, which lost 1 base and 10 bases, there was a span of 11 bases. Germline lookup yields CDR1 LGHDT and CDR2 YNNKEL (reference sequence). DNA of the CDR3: TGTGCCAGCAGCCAAGGGAGAGGGTACTCACCCCTCCACTTT. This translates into CASSQGRGYSPLHF.

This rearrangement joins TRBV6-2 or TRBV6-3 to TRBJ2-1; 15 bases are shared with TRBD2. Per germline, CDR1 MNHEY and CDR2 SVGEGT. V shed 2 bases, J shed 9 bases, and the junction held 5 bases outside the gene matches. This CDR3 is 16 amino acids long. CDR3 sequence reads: CASSYGLAGGPGEQFF. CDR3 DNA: TGTGCCAGCAGTTACGGACTAGCGGGGGGGCCGGGTGAGCAGTTCTTC.

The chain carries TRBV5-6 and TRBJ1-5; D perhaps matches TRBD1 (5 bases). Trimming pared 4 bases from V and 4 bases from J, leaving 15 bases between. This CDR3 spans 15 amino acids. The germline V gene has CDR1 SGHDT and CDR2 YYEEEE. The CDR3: CASSRGRVENQPQHF. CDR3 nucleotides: TGTGCCAGCAGCCGAGGCAGGGTGGAAAATCAGCCCCAGCATTTT.

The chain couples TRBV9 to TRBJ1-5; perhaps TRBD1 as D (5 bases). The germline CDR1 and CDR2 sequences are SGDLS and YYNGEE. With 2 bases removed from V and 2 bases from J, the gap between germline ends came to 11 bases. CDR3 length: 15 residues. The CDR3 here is CASSVTGGGNQPQHF. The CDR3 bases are TGTGCCAGCAGCGTCACGGGAGGGGGCAATCAGCCCCAGCATTTT.

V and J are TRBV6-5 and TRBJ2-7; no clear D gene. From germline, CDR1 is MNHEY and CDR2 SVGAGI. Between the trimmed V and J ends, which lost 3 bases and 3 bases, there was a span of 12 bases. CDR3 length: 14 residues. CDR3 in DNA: TGTGCCAGCAGTTATGGTGGGCATCTCTACGAGCAGTACTTC. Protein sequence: CASSYGGHLYEQYF.

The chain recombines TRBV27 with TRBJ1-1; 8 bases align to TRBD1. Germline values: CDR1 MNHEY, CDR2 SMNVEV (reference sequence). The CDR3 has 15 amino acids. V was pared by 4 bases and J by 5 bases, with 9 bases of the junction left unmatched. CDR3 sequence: CASSSLRGLLTEAFF. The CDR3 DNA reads TGTGCCAGCAGTTCTCTCAGGGGGCTTCTTACTGAAGCTTTCTTT.

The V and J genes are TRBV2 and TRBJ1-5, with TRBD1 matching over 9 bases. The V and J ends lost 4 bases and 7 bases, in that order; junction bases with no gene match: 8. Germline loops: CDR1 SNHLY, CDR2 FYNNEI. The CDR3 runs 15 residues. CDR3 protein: CASSALRDRDQPQHF. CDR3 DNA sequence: TGTGCCAGCAGTGCACTCCGGGACAGGGACCAGCCCCAGCATTTT. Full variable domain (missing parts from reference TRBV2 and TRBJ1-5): EPEVTQTPSHQVTQMGQEVILRCVPISNHLYFYWYRQILGQKVEFLVSFYNNEISEKSEIFDDQFSVERPDGSNFTLKIRSTKLEDSAMYFCASSALRDRDQPQHFGDGTRLSIL.

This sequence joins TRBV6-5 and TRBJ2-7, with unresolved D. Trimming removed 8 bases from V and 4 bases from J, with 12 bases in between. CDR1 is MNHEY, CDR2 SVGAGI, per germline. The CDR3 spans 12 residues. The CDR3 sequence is CASLTYYYEQYF. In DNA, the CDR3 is TGTGCCAGCCTCACTTATTATTACGAGCAGTACTTC.

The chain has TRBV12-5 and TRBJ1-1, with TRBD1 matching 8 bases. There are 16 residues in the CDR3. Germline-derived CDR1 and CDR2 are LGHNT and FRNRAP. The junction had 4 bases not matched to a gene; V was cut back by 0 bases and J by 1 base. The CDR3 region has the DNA TGTGCTAGTGGTTTGGTACTCGGACAGGGGAACACTGAAGCTTTCTTT. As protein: CASGLVLGQGNTEAFF.

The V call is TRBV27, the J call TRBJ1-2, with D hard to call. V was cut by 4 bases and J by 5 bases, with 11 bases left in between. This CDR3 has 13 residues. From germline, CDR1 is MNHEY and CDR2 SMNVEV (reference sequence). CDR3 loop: CASSSTEAYGYTF. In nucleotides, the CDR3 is TGTGCCAGCAGTTCGACGGAGGCTTATGGCTACACCTTC.

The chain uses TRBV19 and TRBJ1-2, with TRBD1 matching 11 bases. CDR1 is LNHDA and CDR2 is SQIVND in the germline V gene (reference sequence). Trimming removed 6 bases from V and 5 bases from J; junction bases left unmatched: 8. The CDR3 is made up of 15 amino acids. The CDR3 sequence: CASRNRDRGMYGYTF. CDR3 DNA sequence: TGTGCCAGTAGGAACCGGGACAGGGGGATGTATGGCTACACCTTC. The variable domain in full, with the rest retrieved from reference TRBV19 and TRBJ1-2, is DGGITQSPKYLFRKEGQNVTLSCEQNLNHDAMYWYRQDPGQGLRLIYYSQIVNDFQKGDIAEGYSVSREKKESFPLTVTSAQKNPTAFYLCASRNRDRGMYGYTFGSGTRLTVV.

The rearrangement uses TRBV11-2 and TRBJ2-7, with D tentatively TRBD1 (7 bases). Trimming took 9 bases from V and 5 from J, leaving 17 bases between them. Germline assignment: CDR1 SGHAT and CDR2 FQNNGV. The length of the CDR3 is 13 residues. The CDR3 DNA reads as TGTGCCAGTACGGAGGGGGCCGGCGACGAGCAGTACTTC. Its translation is CASTEGAGDEQYF.

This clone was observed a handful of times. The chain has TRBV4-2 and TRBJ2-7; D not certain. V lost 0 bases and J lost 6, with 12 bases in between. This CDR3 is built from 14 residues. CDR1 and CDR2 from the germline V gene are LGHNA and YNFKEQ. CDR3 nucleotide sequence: TGTGCCAGCAGCCAAGAGGGTGAGCGTCTCGAGCAGTACTTC. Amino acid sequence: CASSQEGERLEQYF.

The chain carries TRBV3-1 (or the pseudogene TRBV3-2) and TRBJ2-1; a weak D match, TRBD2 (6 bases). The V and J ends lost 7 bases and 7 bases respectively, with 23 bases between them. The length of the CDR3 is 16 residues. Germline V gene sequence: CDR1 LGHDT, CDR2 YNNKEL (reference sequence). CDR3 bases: TGTGCCAGCACCCATAAGGGGCTAGCGATTCAAAATGAGCAGTTCTTC. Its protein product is CASTHKGLAIQNEQFF.

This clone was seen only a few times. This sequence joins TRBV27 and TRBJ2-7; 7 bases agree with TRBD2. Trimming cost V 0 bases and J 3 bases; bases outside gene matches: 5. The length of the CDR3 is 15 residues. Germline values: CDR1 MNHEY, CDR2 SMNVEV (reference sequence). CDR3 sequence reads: CASSLSASGSYEQYF. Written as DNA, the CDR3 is TGTGCCAGCAGTTTATCAGCTAGCGGAAGCTACGAGCAGTACTTC.

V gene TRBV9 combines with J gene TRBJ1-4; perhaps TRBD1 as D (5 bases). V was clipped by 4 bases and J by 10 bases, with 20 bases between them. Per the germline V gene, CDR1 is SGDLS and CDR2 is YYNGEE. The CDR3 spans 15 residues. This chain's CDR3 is CASSPLQGAVGKLFF. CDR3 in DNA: TGTGCCAGCAGCCCCCTCCAGGGTGCGGTGGGAAAACTGTTTTTT.

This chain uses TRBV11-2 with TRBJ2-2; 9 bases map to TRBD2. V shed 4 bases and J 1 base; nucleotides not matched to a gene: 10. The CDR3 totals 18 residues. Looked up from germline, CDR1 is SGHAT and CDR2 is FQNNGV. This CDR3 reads CASSSISGGRLNTGELFF. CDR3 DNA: TGTGCCAGCAGCTCAATTAGCGGGGGCCGACTGAACACCGGGGAGCTGTTTTTT.

The CDR3 DNA is TGTGCCAGCAGTTTGCGGGGGCCTTACTACGAGCAGTACTTC. Translating gives CASSLRGPYYEQYF. The chain recombines TRBV27 with TRBJ2-7; D is perhaps TRBD2 (7 bases). The CDR3 covers 14 residues. CDR1 is MNHEY and CDR2 is SMNVEV in the germline V gene (reference sequence). V shed 3 bases and J shed 3 bases, with 12 bases lying between them.

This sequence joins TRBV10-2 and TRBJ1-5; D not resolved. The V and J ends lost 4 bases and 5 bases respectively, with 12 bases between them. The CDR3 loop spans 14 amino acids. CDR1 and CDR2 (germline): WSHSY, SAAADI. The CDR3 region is CASSVEGYDQPQHF. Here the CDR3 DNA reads TGCGCCAGCAGTGTGGAGGGCTATGATCAGCCCCAGCATTTT.

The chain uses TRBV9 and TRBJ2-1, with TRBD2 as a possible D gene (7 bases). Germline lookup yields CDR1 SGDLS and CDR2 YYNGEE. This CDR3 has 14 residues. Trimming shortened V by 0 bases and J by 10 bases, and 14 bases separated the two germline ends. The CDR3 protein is CASSVGSGGSEQFF. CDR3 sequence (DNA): TGTGCCAGCAGCGTAGGGTCGGGGGGCAGCGAGCAGTTCTTC.

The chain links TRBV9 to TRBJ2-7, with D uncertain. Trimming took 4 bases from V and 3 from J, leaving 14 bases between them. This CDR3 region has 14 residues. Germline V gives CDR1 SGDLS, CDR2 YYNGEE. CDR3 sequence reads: CASSSGPLGYEQYF. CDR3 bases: TGTGCCAGCAGCTCAGGTCCCCTCGGCTACGAGCAGTACTTC.

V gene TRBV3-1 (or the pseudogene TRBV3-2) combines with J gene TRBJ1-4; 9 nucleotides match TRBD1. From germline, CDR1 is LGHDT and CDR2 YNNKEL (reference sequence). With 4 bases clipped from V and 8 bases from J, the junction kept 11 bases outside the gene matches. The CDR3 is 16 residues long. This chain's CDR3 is CASSLRYRGRWEKLFF. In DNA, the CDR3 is TGTGCCAGCAGCCTACGATACAGGGGGCGCTGGGAAAAACTGTTTTTT.